These 31 T cell receptor beta chains originate from one sample sequenced in a study of shared clonotypes between healthy human individuals. Generated by immunoSEQ multiplex PCR, the TCRdb table keeps only in-frame clones and is missing some. In the table there are about 1.1 million clones, around three quarters of which are singletons. The sample consisted of memory CD4+ T cells from PBMCs. The subset denotes: CD45RA-negative fraction. These receptors were collected from a young man in good health. Some clones in this sample may be carry-over from other donors' samples.

The chain carries TRBV27 and TRBJ2-1; D gene uncertain. In germline, CDR1 is MNHEY, CDR2 SMNVEV (reference sequence). This CDR3 contains 15 residues. V lost 2 bases and J 2 bases, leaving 10 bases between the germline ends. Written as DNA, the CDR3 is TGTGCCAGCAGTTTAGAAAGCCCCACCTACAATGAGCAGTTCTTC. Encoded protein: CASSLESPTYNEQFF.

This chain joins TRBV19 and TRBJ1-2; D not certain. V was cut by 9 bases and J by 5 bases, with 10 bases left in between. CDR3 length: 11 amino acids. The germline CDR1 and CDR2 sequences are LNHDA and SQIVND (reference sequence). CDR3 sequence (DNA): TGTGCCAGCGAGGAGGGTTATGGCTACACCTTC. Its translation is CASEEGYGYTF.

The genes are TRBV12-2 and TRBJ1-2. TRBV12-2 is noted as a pseudogene. The CDR3 has 15 residues. As DNA, the CDR3 is TGTGCAAGTCGCCCCCCCGGCGGGGATAACTATGGCTACACCTTC. The encoded protein is CASRPPGGDNYGYTF.

This clone has a handful of counts. This sample also contains other DNA sequences that code for the same CDR3. The chain recombines TRBV28 with TRBJ2-7; 7 positions match TRBD2. Germline V lookup: CDR1 MDHEN, CDR2 SYDVKM. V gave up 6 bases and J gave up 4 bases; unmatched junction bases: 12. The CDR3 contains 15 residues. CDR3 nucleotide sequence: TGTGCCAGCAGCTCCCCCGGGACTACCCCGTACGAGCAGTACTTC. Translated: CASSSPGTTPYEQYF.

This clone was detected only a few times. This rearrangement joins TRBV18 to TRBJ1-4, with a weak D call TRBD1 (5 bases). Germline CDR1 reads KGHSH; CDR2 reads LQKENI. CDR3 length: 16 amino acids. V dropped 1 base and J dropped 7 bases, with 16 bases sitting between them. The CDR3 spells CASSPQTGVFGEKLFF. In nucleotides, the CDR3 is TGTGCCAGCTCACCACAGACGGGGGTTTTCGGTGAAAAACTGTTTTTT.

V gene TRBV13 combines with J gene TRBJ2-1; D assignment may be TRBD1 or TRBD2 (6 bases each). Trimming removed 1 base from V and 6 bases from J, with 10 bases in between. The germline V gene encodes CDR1 PRHDT and CDR2 FYEKMQ (reference sequence). The CDR3 contains 14 residues. This CDR3 reads CASSLATGANEQFF. CDR3 nucleotide sequence: TGTGCCAGCAGCTTAGCAACGGGGGCCAATGAGCAGTTCTTC. The variable domain in full, with the rest retrieved from reference TRBV13 and TRBJ2-1, is AAGVIQSPRHLIKEKRETATLKCYPIPRHDTVYWYQQGPGQDPQFLISFYEKMQSDKGSIPDRFSAQQFSDYHSELNMSSLELGDSALYFCASSLATGANEQFFGPGTRLTVL.

Concerning this clone: Distinct nucleotide sequences in the sample also encode this CDR3. The chain combines TRBV9 with TRBJ2-1; 9 nucleotides match TRBD2. Germline V gene data show CDR1 as SGDLS and CDR2 as YYNGEE. The CDR3 extends over 15 amino acids. The ends lost 2 bases at V and 4 bases at J; junction bases unmatched: 4. CDR3 in DNA: TGTGCCAGCAGCGTCGGCGGGAGGGGGTACAATGAGCAGTTCTTC. This encodes CASSVGGRGYNEQFF.

This clone was picked up a small number of times. The genes are TRBV21-1 and TRBJ1-2. TRBV21-1 is a listed pseudogene. CDR3 length: 14 amino acids. The CDR3 nucleotides read TGTGCCAGCAGTAACTTCGGGGGCCCCGGAGGCTACACCTTC. Its protein is CASSNFGGPGGYTF.

The genes are TRBV5-1 and TRBJ2-3; no clear D. The CDR3 has 16 residues. V lost 0 bases and J 6 bases, leaving 17 bases between the germline ends. Per the germline V gene, CDR1 is SGHRS and CDR2 is YFSETQ. The CDR3 loop is CASSLGGARTADTQYF. CDR3 bases: TGCGCCAGCAGCTTGGGGGGTGCTAGAACGGCCGATACGCAGTATTTT.

J is TRBJ2-7 and V is TRBV5-4, with D perhaps matching TRBD1 (6 bases). This CDR3 region has 16 residues. The V gene's germline CDR1 is SGHNT and CDR2 YYREEE (reference sequence). V lost 0 bases and J lost 2, with 15 bases in between. Written as DNA, the CDR3 is TGTGCCAGCAGCTTGGCGGGCAGGGGAAAACCCTACGAGCAGTACTTC. Amino acid sequence: CASSLAGRGKPYEQYF.

This clone has a single count. CDR3: CASSLSGGNYEQYF. The CDR3 DNA is TGTGCCAGCAGCTTATCAGGGGGCAATTACGAGCAGTACTTC. The V and J genes are TRBV7-3 and TRBJ2-7; 8 bases align to TRBD1. There are 14 residues in the CDR3. Germline CDR1 is SGHTA and CDR2 is FQGTGA. J gave up 4 bases and V 2 bases, and 4 bases lay outside the gene matches.

This clone was found a few times. V is TRBV30 and J is TRBJ2-7; D is unresolved. V shed 5 bases and J shed 3 bases, with 8 bases lying between them. The CDR3 contains 11 residues. CDR1 GTSNPN and CDR2 SVGIG come from the germline V gene (reference sequence). CDR3: CAWGTDYEQYF. CDR3 nucleotides: TGTGCCTGGGGAACTGACTACGAGCAGTACTTC.

The rearrangement links TRBV4-1 to TRBJ2-7; TRBD2 aligns across 9 bases. The V gene's germline CDR1 is MGHRA and CDR2 YSYEKL. The junction had 10 bases not matched to a gene; V was cut back by 3 bases and J by 4 bases. CDR3 size: 16 residues. The CDR3 is CASSQGGRAPRYEQYF. As DNA, the CDR3 is TGCGCCAGCAGCCAGGGCGGGAGGGCCCCTCGATACGAGCAGTACTTC.

To note about this clone: This sample includes further DNA sequences coding for the same CDR3. CDR3 protein: CASSFWGTGELFF. The CDR3 DNA reads as TGTGCCAGCAGTTTTTGGGGGACCGGGGAGCTGTTTTTT. The gene calls are TRBV27 and TRBJ2-2, with D perhaps matching TRBD1 or TRBD2 (5 bases each). There are 13 residues in the CDR3. Germline V gene data show CDR1 as MNHEY and CDR2 as SMNVEV (reference sequence). V lost 3 bases and J 5 bases, leaving 7 bases between the germline ends.

A note on this clone: Other nucleotide sequences from this sample produce the same CDR3. The V gene is TRBV28, the J gene TRBJ2-5, with D unresolved. The V end lost 5 bases, the J end lost 2 bases, and 6 bases lay between the germline ends. Germline lookup yields CDR1 MDHEN and CDR2 SYDVKM. The CDR3 is made up of 12 amino acids. Here the CDR3 reads CASSLLQETQYF. In DNA, the CDR3 is TGTGCCAGCAGTCTACTACAAGAGACCCAGTACTTC.

J is TRBJ2-5 and V is TRBV7-8; D not certain. Germline V gene lookup returns CDR1 SGHVS and CDR2 FQNEAQ. CDR3 length: 13 residues. V lost 5 bases, J lost 7 bases, and 14 bases lay in between. The CDR3 is CASSPDPVATQYF. The CDR3 DNA reads as TGTGCCAGCAGCCCGGACCCCGTCGCGACCCAGTACTTC.

Turning to this clone: Other nucleotide sequences from this sample produce the same CDR3. The rearrangement joins TRBV2 to TRBJ2-7, with no clear D. Germline-derived CDR1 and CDR2 are SNHLY and FYNNEI. The V end lost 5 bases, the J end lost 0 bases, and 2 bases lay between the germline ends. This CDR3 is built from 11 residues. Here the CDR3 reads CASSPSYEQYF. DNA for the CDR3: TGTGCCAGCAGTCCCTCCTACGAGCAGTACTTC.

This clone was observed a handful of times. The chain has TRBV7-8 and TRBJ2-2; D may be TRBD2 (6 bases). The CDR3 is made up of 15 amino acids. The germline V gene has CDR1 SGHVS and CDR2 FQNEAQ. Trimming stripped 3 bases from V and 4 bases from J, with 12 bases between. In nucleotides, the CDR3 is TGTGCCAGCAGCTTTCGGGAGCTGGCCACCGGGGAGCTGTTTTTT. Residues: CASSFRELATGELFF.

The J gene is TRBJ1-2, the V gene TRBV18, with 10 bases matching TRBD1. The CDR3 is 15 residues long. Germline CDR1 KGHSH, CDR2 LQKENI. After removal of 6 bases from V and 5 bases from J, the junction contained 9 bases not matched to a gene. This CDR3 reads CASSPATGGTYGYTF. The CDR3 nucleotides read TGTGCCAGCTCGCCGGCGACAGGGGGCACATATGGCTACACCTTC.

The chain employs TRBV7-6 and TRBJ2-7; tentative D call: TRBD2 (6 bases). V lost 1 base, J lost 1 base, and 8 bases lay in between. The CDR3 is 14 residues long. Germline loops: CDR1 SGHVS, CDR2 FNYEAQ. The CDR3 sequence is CASSLGGDSYEQYF. The CDR3 nucleotides are TGTGCCAGCAGCTTAGGGGGGGATTCCTACGAGCAGTACTTC.

The chain combines TRBV2 with TRBJ2-7; D gene ambiguous. The CDR3 sequence is 12 residues long. V dropped 1 base and J dropped 7 bases, with 8 bases sitting between them. Germline V gene sequence: CDR1 SNHLY, CDR2 FYNNEI. The CDR3 here is CASSEGVEEQYF. The CDR3 nucleotides read TGTGCCAGCAGTGAAGGTGTGGAGGAGCAGTACTTC.

This chain connects TRBV9 to TRBJ1-2; D perhaps matches TRBD1 (5 bases). Trimming removed 0 bases at V and 8 bases at J, with 20 bases between. The germline gives CDR1 SGDLS, CDR2 YYNGEE. This CDR3 is 16 amino acids long. The CDR3 region is CASSVGAGKGIGGYTF. CDR3 in DNA: TGTGCCAGCAGCGTAGGGGCAGGGAAAGGGATCGGGGGCTACACCTTC.

This clone was observed many times. This chain links TRBV21-1 with TRBJ1-5. TRBV21-1 is a recognized pseudogene. This CDR3 contains 16 residues. CDR3 DNA: TGTGCCAGCAGAAATCTCCGACTCAGAGTTGGTCAGCCCCAGCATTTT. Protein product: CASRNLRLRVGQPQHF.

The sample holds one count of this clone. The chain recombines TRBV7-3 with TRBJ2-3; D is uncertain. CDR3 length: 13 residues. The germline V gene has CDR1 SGHTA and CDR2 FQGTGA. Trimming cost V 5 bases and J 4 bases, with 10 bases left between them. CDR3: CASSPRIADTQYF. In nucleotides, the CDR3 is TGTGCCAGCAGCCCCCGGATTGCAGATACGCAGTATTTT. Complete variable domain (other parts from reference TRBV7-3 and TRBJ2-3): GAGVSQTPSNKVTEKGKYVELRCDPISGHTALYWYRQSLGQGPEFLIYFQGTGAADDSGLPNDRFFAVRPEGSVSTLKIQRTERGDSAVYLCASSPRIADTQYFGPGTRLTVL.

CDR3 amino acids: CASSSHGEVTYEQFF. Here the CDR3 DNA reads TGTGCCAGCAGCTCCCATGGGGAGGTGACATATGAGCAGTTCTTC. The chain joins TRBV11-3 to TRBJ2-1; maybe TRBD2 (6 bases). The germline gives CDR1 SGHNT, CDR2 YENEEA. This CDR3 contains 15 residues. V gave up 4 bases and J gave up 8 bases, with 18 bases separating them.

Regarding this clone: A single base separates this from a much larger clone, so it may be a read error. The same CDR3 arises from other DNA sequences in this sample as well. The V and J genes are TRBV28 and TRBJ2-7, with 7 bases lining up with TRBD1. With 4 bases clipped from V and 3 bases from J, the junction kept 3 bases outside the gene matches. This CDR3 region has 13 residues. The germline V gene has CDR1 MDHEN and CDR2 SYDVKM. CDR3 in DNA: TGTGCCAGCAGTTGGGACAGAGGCTACGAGCAGTACTTC. Protein: CASSWDRGYEQYF.

This chain links TRBV6-1 with TRBJ2-7; weak D call: TRBD1 (6 bases). V lost 5 bases and J lost 5, with 16 bases in between. The CDR3 extends over 14 amino acids. Germline CDR1 reads MNHNS; CDR2 reads SASEGT. The CDR3 loop reads CASSIRDTNHEQYF. CDR3 sequence (DNA): TGTGCCAGCAGTATCCGGGACACCAACCACGAGCAGTACTTC.

This clone was counted between two and nine times. The rearrangement links TRBV11-3 to TRBJ2-7; TRBD2 is a possible D gene (6 bases). The CDR3 extends over 13 amino acids. V was clipped by 4 bases and J by 6 bases, with 13 bases between them. Germline V gene sequence: CDR1 SGHNT, CDR2 YENEEA. The CDR3 region is CASSSFGGGEQYF. The CDR3 region has the DNA TGTGCCAGCAGCTCATTCGGGGGTGGCGAGCAGTACTTC.

This clone was detected once. The sample carries other DNA sequences with the same CDR3. This rearrangement joins TRBV5-1 to TRBJ2-1, with 12 bases that match TRBD2. V dropped 3 bases and J dropped 7; count of bases not matched to a gene: 5. In germline, CDR1 is SGHRS, CDR2 YFSETQ. The CDR3 is 15 residues long. CDR3 region: CASSSGLAGLNEQFF. In nucleotides, the CDR3 is TGCGCCAGCAGCTCCGGACTAGCGGGACTGAATGAGCAGTTCTTC.

The sample holds one count of this clone. The junction departs from germline at one end; a sequencing error may be responsible. The chain is built from TRBV28 and TRBJ2-5, with D unclear. The CDR3 runs 14 residues. Germline lookup yields CDR1 MDHEN and CDR2 SYDVKM. DNA for the CDR3: TGTGCCAGCAGTTTAAGTCGGCCACAAGGGACCCAGTACTTC. Amino acid sequence: CASSLSRPQGTQYF.

J is TRBJ2-7 and V is TRBV29-1, with 9 bases matching TRBD1. Looked up from germline, CDR1 is SQVTM and CDR2 is ANQGSEA. The CDR3 is made up of 14 amino acids. J lost 7 bases, V lost 3 bases, and 10 bases had no gene match. The CDR3 sequence: CSVEVGQGVGEQYF. DNA of the CDR3: TGCAGCGTTGAGGTGGGACAGGGAGTAGGGGAGCAGTACTTC.